The rows below give T cell receptor beta chains drawn from one sample of a study of T cells after yellow fever vaccination. TCRdb recomputed calls from the 5' RACE reads with MiXCR, one row per CDR3 protein. The sample contains approximately 550,000 distinct CDR3 sequences, roughly 21% of which appear only once. This specimen was PBMCs, taken 15 days after the yellow fever booster vaccination. The origin of the receptors is a young man who received the YFV17D yellow fever vaccine. Each CDR3 is given without its conserved first and last residue. Each record gives: V gene, CDR3 protein.

v_call: TRBV12-3/TRBV12-4
cdr3_aa: ASSPSFSGLSNQPQH

v_call: TRBV7-2
cdr3_aa: ASSLVAGLAYEQY

v_call: TRBV21-1
cdr3_aa: AKPELAGVADTQY

v_call: TRBV24-1
cdr3_aa: ATVKGKETQY

v_call: TRBV7-9
cdr3_aa: ASSLVRTGKQTQY

v_call: TRBV6-6
cdr3_aa: ASSYLGEDAQY

v_call: TRBV10-3
cdr3_aa: AISERLLGGAYEQY

v_call: TRBV7-2
cdr3_aa: ASSLSVTRHNEQF

v_call: TRBV4-3
cdr3_aa: ASSQDREYEAF

v_call: TRBV20-1
cdr3_aa: SAREAGTSQETQY

v_call: TRBV15
cdr3_aa: ATSRSNLGTDTQY

v_call: TRBV20-1
cdr3_aa: SALDRDRVYEQY

v_call: TRBV6-5
cdr3_aa: ASSLEASQETQY

v_call: TRBV20-1
cdr3_aa: SARGFVQVGETQY

v_call: TRBV3-1
cdr3_aa: ASSQAGARGQPQH

v_call: TRBV6-2/TRBV6-3
cdr3_aa: ASSYRLAGPNEQY

v_call: TRBV2
cdr3_aa: ASSAARSRV

v_call: TRBV5-1
cdr3_aa: ASSLAPGPNEQF

v_call: TRBV27
cdr3_aa: ASRGRGGPYNEQF

v_call: TRBV29-1
cdr3_aa: SVLAGALYNEQF

v_call: TRBV6-5
cdr3_aa: ASSQRLNTEAF

v_call: TRBV3-1
cdr3_aa: ASSQDFVDEQF

v_call: TRBV6-7
cdr3_aa: ATPASTDTQY

v_call: TRBV6-1
cdr3_aa: ASQRLSSYEQY

v_call: TRBV6-2/TRBV6-3
cdr3_aa: ASREDRLNEQF

v_call: TRBV3-1
cdr3_aa: ASSQAMRGIGNEQF

v_call: TRBV24-1
cdr3_aa: ATRDNRVNEQF

v_call: TRBV10-3
cdr3_aa: ATWTSGGNSYEQY

v_call: TRBV19
cdr3_aa: ASSAGGPLEQY

v_call: TRBV29-1
cdr3_aa: SVAGGSSYNEQF

v_call: TRBV12-3/TRBV12-4
cdr3_aa: ASSQRLAGTRQF

v_call: TRBV6-5
cdr3_aa: ASSYVRGSNEKLF

v_call: TRBV3-1
cdr3_aa: ASSHTGQASYEQY

v_call: TRBV24-1
cdr3_aa: ATSEGRSPPDTQY

v_call: TRBV12-3/TRBV12-4
cdr3_aa: ASTNRLAGYNEQF

v_call: TRBV7-2
cdr3_aa: ASSLPGQIYNSPLH

v_call: TRBV7-2
cdr3_aa: ASSLAAASSTDTQY

v_call: TRBV5-1
cdr3_aa: ASSSKTGYEQY

v_call: TRBV5-1
cdr3_aa: ASNRDRRGNTGELF

v_call: TRBV6-1
cdr3_aa: ASSKTGGSSETQY

v_call: TRBV5-1
cdr3_aa: ASSLVFGQPNYGYT

v_call: TRBV19
cdr3_aa: ASSTQGLNEQF

v_call: TRBV29-1
cdr3_aa: SAGSGRSYEQY

v_call: TRBV5-6
cdr3_aa: ASSLVRRDLTTFTDTQY

v_call: TRBV20-1
cdr3_aa: SILLAGNEQF

v_call: TRBV3-1
cdr3_aa: ASSRKGQVTYEQY